Listed below are T cell receptor beta chains from one sample, sequenced in a study of shared clonotypes between healthy human individuals. Clones were read by immunoSEQ multiplex PCR, and TCRdb kept only the in-frame ones, dropping some. This table holds 800,000 to 950,000 clones, about 96% found once. Sequencing was carried out using naive CD8+ T cells sorted from blood. Every receptor here comes from a man under 40 in good health. The CDR3 runs from the conserved cysteine through the conserved F or W. Each record gives: V gene, D gene, J gene, CDR3 protein, CDR3 DNA. D genes are given only for firm matches.

>TRBV11-2|TRBD2|TRBJ2-1
CASSLGLAGEAHYNEQFF
TGTGCCAGCAGCCTTGGACTAGCGGGTGAAGCCCACTACAATGAGCAGTTCTTC
>TRBV9|TRBD2|TRBJ2-3
CASSTGTSGGRDTQYF
TGTGCCAGCAGCACCGGGACTAGCGGGGGAAGGGATACGCAGTATTTT
>TRBV27|TRBD1|TRBJ1-2
CASSKQGAQVYGYTF
TGTGCCAGCAGCAAACAGGGGGCGCAGGTATATGGCTACACCTTC
>TRBV7-6|-|TRBJ1-1
CASSHIYQGMNTEAFF
TGTGCCAGCAGCCATATATACCAGGGGATGAACACTGAAGCTTTCTTT
>TRBV7-9|-|TRBJ2-1
CASSSLGTLLGNEQFF
TGTGCCAGCAGCTCCCTAGGGACTTTGCTGGGCAATGAGCAGTTCTTC
>TRBV4-1|TRBD2|TRBJ2-3
CASSQERGLAGILTDTQYF
TGCGCCAGCAGCCAAGAGAGGGGACTAGCGGGAATCCTCACAGATACGCAGTATTTT
>TRBV11-2|TRBD2|TRBJ2-7
CASSLTAGGPNEQYF
TGTGCCAGCAGCTTAACGGCGGGAGGGCCCAACGAGCAGTACTTC
>TRBV19|TRBD1|TRBJ2-7
CASRFRDRGYEQYF
TGTGCCAGTAGATTCCGGGACAGGGGCTACGAGCAGTACTTC
>TRBV30|TRBD2|TRBJ2-5
CAWSRGTSGDQETQYF
TGTGCCTGGAGTCGAGGGACTAGCGGGGACCAAGAGACCCAGTACTTC
>TRBV14|-|TRBJ1-1
CASSQGGQAFF
TGTGCCAGCAGCCAAGGGGGCCAGGCTTTCTTT
>TRBV7-9|-|TRBJ1-5
CASSPTGSFSNQPQHF
TGTGCCAGCAGCCCGACAGGTTCCTTCTCCAATCAGCCCCAGCATTTT
>TRBV11-2|-|TRBJ2-7
CASSLVFEQYF
TGTGCCAGCAGCTTAGTGTTCGAGCAGTACTTC
>TRBV4-3|-|TRBJ2-7
CASSQDYRVLWF
TGCGCCAGCAGCCAAGATTACCGGGTTTTGTGGTTC
>TRBV28|TRBD2|TRBJ2-7
CASSSRLAEYEQYF
TGTGCCAGCAGTTCAAGACTAGCGGAGTACGAGCAGTACTTC
>TRBV27|-|TRBJ1-2
CASSGTYGYTF
TGTGCCAGCAGTGGTACCTATGGCTACACCTTC
>TRBV6-6|-|TRBJ1-1
CASSTDSNTEAFF
TGTGCCAGCAGCACGGACAGCAACACTGAAGCTTTCTTT
>TRBV15|-|TRBJ2-7
CATSKGLQAYEQYF
TGTGCCACCAGCAAAGGACTTCAAGCCTACGAGCAGTACTTC
>TRBV6-5|TRBD1|TRBJ2-1
CASSYGQGADEQFF
TGTGCCAGCAGCTACGGACAGGGGGCGGATGAGCAGTTCTTC
>TRBV4-1|-|TRBJ1-1
CASSQDRREDTEAFF
TGCGCCAGCAGCCAAGATCGAAGAGAAGACACTGAAGCTTTCTTT
>TRBV7-2|TRBD1|TRBJ2-7
CASSLLGTAPYEQYF
TGTGCCAGCAGCCTCCTCGGGACAGCGCCCTACGAGCAGTACTTC